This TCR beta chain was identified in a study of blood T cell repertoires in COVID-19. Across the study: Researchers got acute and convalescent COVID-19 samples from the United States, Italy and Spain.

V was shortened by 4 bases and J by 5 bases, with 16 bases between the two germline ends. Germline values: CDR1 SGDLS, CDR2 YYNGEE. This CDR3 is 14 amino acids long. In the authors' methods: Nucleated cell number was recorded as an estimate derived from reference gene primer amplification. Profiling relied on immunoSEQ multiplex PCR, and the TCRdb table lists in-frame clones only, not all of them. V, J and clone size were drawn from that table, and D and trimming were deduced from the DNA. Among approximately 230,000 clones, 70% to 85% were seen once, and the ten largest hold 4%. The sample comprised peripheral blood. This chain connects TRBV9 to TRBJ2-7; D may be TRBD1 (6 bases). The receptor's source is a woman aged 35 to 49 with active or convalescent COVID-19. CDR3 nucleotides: TGTGCCAGCAGCCTACGACAGGCCCCCCACGAGCAGTACTTC. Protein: CASSLRQAPHEQYF. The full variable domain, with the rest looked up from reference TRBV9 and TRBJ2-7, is DSGVTQTPKHLITATGQRVTLRCSPRSGDLSVYWYQQSLDQGLQFLIQYYNGEERAKGNILERFSAQQFPDLHSELNLSSLELGDSALYFCASSLRQAPHEQYFGPGTRLTVT.